The 29 T cell receptor beta chains below come from one sample, sequenced in a study of T cells expressing NK-cell markers. TCRdb reprocessed the 5' RACE reads and reports one entry per CDR3 protein, with no DNA. This table holds about 180,000 distinct CDR3 sequences. Sequencing was done on a sample of blood T cells: a sorted CD56 or NKG2C T cell subset, CD4+ or CD8+ T cells, or bulk PBMC T cells (not recorded which). The receptors shown here come from a man aged 18-75 years in good health.

The V gene is TRBV27, the J gene TRBJ2-7; absent DNA, TCRdb's TRBD2 call cannot be checked. CDR3 length: 15 residues. Germline CDR1 is MNHEY and CDR2 is SMNVEV (reference sequence). CDR3 sequence: CASSALQTLTYEQYF.

This chain's CDR3 is CSVPPWTDTTEAFF. V is TRBV29-1 and J is TRBJ1-1; TCRdb calls TRBD1, which cannot be checked without DNA. The CDR3 consists of 14 residues. Germline V lookup: CDR1 SQVTM, CDR2 ANQGSEA.

The chain carries TRBV7-6 and TRBJ2-2; the TCRdb D gene call, TRBD2, has no DNA to confirm it. The CDR3 sequence is 16 residues long. In germline, CDR1 is SGHVS, CDR2 FNYEAQ. CDR3 sequence: CASSLDSDLNTGELFF. The whole variable domain, filled in from reference TRBV7-6 and TRBJ2-2, reads GAGVSQSPRYKVTKRGQDVALRCDPISGHVSLYWYRQALGQGPEFLTYFNYEAQQDKSGLPNDRFSAERPEGSISTLTIQRTEQRDSAMYRCASSLDSDLNTGELFFGEGSRLTVL.

The chain recombines TRBV2 with TRBJ2-4. The CDR3 is 14 amino acids. Germline-derived CDR1 and CDR2 are SNHLY and FYNNEI. The CDR3 sequence is CASSGPPSKNIQYF. The full variable domain, in which reference TRBV2 and TRBJ2-4 provide the parts outside the CDR3, is EPEVTQTPSHQVTQMGQEVILRCVPISNHLYFYWYRQILGQKVEFLVSFYNNEISEKSEIFDDQFSVERPDGSNFTLKIRSTKLEDSAMYFCASSGPPSKNIQYFGAGTRLSVL.

The J gene is TRBJ2-3, the V gene TRBV6-1; the D call from TCRdb, TRBD2, cannot be confirmed without DNA. CDR3 length: 17 amino acids. The germline gives CDR1 MNHNS, CDR2 SASEGT. CDR3: CASSELGDSGGTDTQYF.

The rearrangement joins TRBV7-8 to TRBJ2-7; there is no DNA to check the TCRdb D call of TRBD1. CDR3 length equals 16 residues. CDR1 and CDR2 from the germline V gene are SGHVS and FQNEAQ. CDR3 sequence reads: CASSLGPAGSGAEQYF.

This chain links TRBV27 with TRBJ2-7; TCRdb selects TRBD1, and the lack of DNA leaves this call unchecked. CDR1 is MNHEY and CDR2 is SMNVEV in the germline V gene (reference sequence). The CDR3 spans 16 residues. CDR3 protein: CASSPTSPLRSYEQYF.

The rearrangement links TRBV20-1 to TRBJ2-3. The CDR3 consists of 14 residues. Germline V gene data show CDR1 as DFQATT and CDR2 as SNEGSKA (reference sequence). This chain's CDR3 is CSARDTSSSHTQYF.

The rearrangement links TRBV10-3 to TRBJ2-7; as DNA is missing, the TRBD1 call by TCRdb cannot be tested. Germline CDR1 and CDR2: ENHRY and SYGVKD. The CDR3 sequence is 13 residues long. CDR3 loop: CAISETGINEQYF.

This CDR3 is CASRDGLGSGDEQFF. This chain joins TRBV2 and TRBJ2-1; TCRdb outputs TRBD2, but without DNA this stays unchecked. The CDR3 length is 15 residues. CDR1 SNHLY and CDR2 FYNNEI come from the germline V gene.

V is TRBV10-2 and J is TRBJ2-2; no DNA is available, so the TRBD1 call from TCRdb remains unchecked. The CDR3 loop spans 14 amino acids. Germline CDR1 WSHSY, CDR2 SAAADI. This CDR3 is CASRQGAYTGELFF.

This chain connects TRBV25-1 to TRBJ2-7. The V gene's germline CDR1 is MGHDK and CDR2 SYGVNS. The CDR3 spans 12 residues. CDR3: CASSEHLDEQYF.

This chain links TRBV4-1 with TRBJ1-1. Germline CDR1 and CDR2: MGHRA and YSYEKL. This CDR3 is 15 amino acids long. CDR3 region: CASSQDSRFVSEAFF.

The rearrangement links TRBV9 to TRBJ1-5. In germline, CDR1 is SGDLS, CDR2 YYNGEE. The CDR3 totals 14 residues. The CDR3 is CASSVGVGLQPQHF.

This chain uses TRBV10-3 with TRBJ2-7; TCRdb lists TRBD1, though no DNA is available to test this call. In germline, CDR1 is ENHRY, CDR2 SYGVKD. CDR3 length: 13 residues. The CDR3 reads CAIRPGTTYEQYF.

This chain joins TRBV3-1 and TRBJ2-5; TCRdb's assignment of TRBD2 cannot be checked, as there is no DNA. Germline CDR1 is LGHDT and CDR2 is YNNKEL (reference sequence). The CDR3 is made up of 17 amino acids. This CDR3 reads CASSLPTSGGPQETQYF.

The V gene is TRBV2, the J gene TRBJ2-7. The CDR3 has 16 amino acids. Germline CDR1 and CDR2: SNHLY and FYNNEI. The CDR3 spells CASSDRQGIYSYEQYF.

This chain uses TRBV10-3 with TRBJ2-7; the D call of TRBD2 rests on TCRdb alone, since no DNA is present to check it. This CDR3 comprises 14 residues. Looked up from germline, CDR1 is ENHRY and CDR2 is SYGVKD. CDR3 protein: CAISVSSGGSEQYF.

The J gene is TRBJ2-3, the V gene TRBV12-3 or TRBV12-4; the D gene TCRdb calls, TRBD2, cannot be checked with no DNA. This CDR3 is built from 13 residues. Here the CDR3 reads CASSFGPTDTQYF.

This rearrangement joins TRBV6-1 to TRBJ1-6. The CDR3 sequence is 14 residues long. Germline V gives CDR1 MNHNS, CDR2 SASEGT. CDR3 region: CASMEDSYNSPLHF.

This CDR3 reads CASSQTASSYEQYF. This chain links TRBV3-1 with TRBJ2-7. Germline CDR1 reads LGHDT; CDR2 reads YNNKEL (reference sequence). The CDR3 consists of 14 residues.

The chain recombines TRBV5-5 with TRBJ2-7; the D gene TCRdb calls, TRBD1, cannot be checked with no DNA. The V gene's germline CDR1 is SGHKS and CDR2 YYEKEE (reference sequence). This CDR3 spans 15 amino acids. The CDR3 sequence: CASSLPPGAAYEQYF.

The chain carries TRBV20-1 and TRBJ1-5; absent DNA, TCRdb's TRBD1 call cannot be checked. Germline CDR1 reads DFQATT; CDR2 reads SNEGSKA (reference sequence). The CDR3 is 15 residues long. Here the CDR3 reads CSARDSSQDYQPQHF.

This chain links TRBV28 with TRBJ1-2; TCRdb's D call, TRBD1, is unchecked because there is no DNA. CDR1 and CDR2 from the germline V gene are MDHEN and SYDVKM. This CDR3 region has 13 residues. The CDR3 sequence: CASSFKGFGGYTF.

This chain connects TRBV5-1 to TRBJ2-7; the TCRdb call, TRBD1, lacks DNA for checking. This CDR3 has 13 residues. Germline values: CDR1 SGHRS, CDR2 YFSETQ. CDR3: CASREGGRYEQYF.

The chain couples TRBV20-1 to TRBJ1-2; no DNA is available, so the TRBD1 call from TCRdb remains unchecked. CDR1 is DFQATT and CDR2 is SNEGSKA in the germline V gene (reference sequence). This CDR3 spans 16 amino acids. The CDR3 sequence is CSADGTDPELGYGYTF.

V is TRBV24-1 and J is TRBJ2-1; TCRdb names TRBD1, which stays unverified in the absence of DNA. The CDR3 length is 12 residues. Germline loops: CDR1 KGHDR, CDR2 SFDVKD. The CDR3 spells CATSEGVREQFF.

The rearrangement joins TRBV15 to TRBJ2-3; TCRdb calls TRBD1, which cannot be checked without DNA. Germline values: CDR1 LNHNV, CDR2 YYDKDF (reference sequence). The CDR3 is 16 amino acids. CDR3 residues: CATSRFRDRVTDTQYF.

CDR3: CASSSSRDRGFPSYEQYF. The chain links TRBV28 to TRBJ2-7; TCRdb reports TRBD1, a call that lacks DNA to check it against. Per germline, CDR1 MDHEN and CDR2 SYDVKM. The CDR3 is 18 amino acids.